A selection of T cell receptor beta chains follows, all from one sample in a study of blood T cells in healthy people across ages. TCRdb re-analysed the 5' RACE reads in MiXCR, keeping a single row per CDR3 protein. The table lists 1.5 million to 2 million distinct CDR3 sequences, approximately 39% of them singletons. Sequencing input: blood. Every receptor here comes from a human donor in good health. Both conserved end residues are part of each CDR3. D genes are given only for firm matches. The size of a clone is reported for some rows only, either as once, few or many, or as a class for expanded clones.

CDR3 protein,CDR3 DNA,J gene,clone size,D gene,V gene
CSAIASGGREQYF,TGCAGTGCTATCGCTAGCGGGGGGCGCGAGCAGTACTTC,TRBJ2-7,NA,TRBD2,TRBV20-1
CASSRDSLQDTQYF,TGCGCCAGCAGCCGGGACAGCCTTCAAGATACGCAGTATTTT,TRBJ2-3,NA,TRBD1,TRBV4-1
CASSLVGRGGVQETQYF,TGTGCCAGCAGCTTAGTTGGGCGGGGGGGTGTACAAGAGACCCAGTACTTC,TRBJ2-5,NA,TRBD2,TRBV7-8
CATSRDAGAYGYTF,TGTGCCACCAGCAGAGATGCAGGGGCCTATGGCTACACCTTC,TRBJ1-2,NA,NA,TRBV15
CASSEGGTGIDEQYF,TGTGCCAGCAGCGAGGGGGGGACAGGGATAGACGAGCAGTACTTC,TRBJ2-7,NA,TRBD1,TRBV3-1
CATSRDRGRVHEQYF,TGTGCCACCAGCAGAGATCGTGGCAGGGTCCACGAGCAGTACTTC,TRBJ2-7,many,NA,TRBV15
CASSIDPARREEQFF,TGTGCCAGCAGTATAGACCCGGCCAGGAGGGAGGAGCAGTTCTTC,TRBJ2-1,NA,NA,TRBV28
CASSLRPGVLGTEAFF,TGTGCCAGCAGCTTGCGTCCAGGGGTATTGGGGACTGAAGCTTTCTTT,TRBJ1-1,NA,NA,TRBV7-6
CASSQEGSGGQTQYF,TGTGCCAGCAGCCAAGAGGGTAGCGGGGGGCAGACGCAGTATTTT,TRBJ2-3,NA,TRBD2,TRBV3-1
CASSLDWGSSYGYTF,TGTGCCAGCAGCTTAGATTGGGGCAGTTCCTATGGCTACACCTTC,TRBJ1-2,once,NA,TRBV7-9
CASRHRGSDEQYF,TGTGCCAGCAGACACAGGGGGAGCGACGAGCAGTACTTC,TRBJ2-7,NA,TRBD1,TRBV28
CASSQDGRVDSNQPQHF,TGTGCCAGCAGCCAAGATGGTAGAGTAGATAGCAATCAGCCCCAGCATTTT,TRBJ1-5,NA,NA,TRBV4-2
CASSYTRVGQINEKLFF,TGTGCCAGCAGTTACACACGAGTGGGGCAGATTAATGAAAAACTGTTTTTT,TRBJ1-4,NA,NA,TRBV6-5
CASTRTRRGGETQYF,TGTGCCAGCACCCGGACCCGGCGGGGAGGAGAGACCCAGTACTTC,TRBJ2-5,few,NA,TRBV6-2/TRBV6-3
CASSKPGTEKNIQYF,TGTGCCAGCAGTAAACCTGGGACAGAAAAAAACATTCAGTACTTC,TRBJ2-4,NA,TRBD1,TRBV7-9
CAGSQSLLEQFF,TGTGCCGGCAGCCAATCTCTGCTAGAGCAGTTCTTC,TRBJ2-1,NA,NA,TRBV14
CASSGTSGESNEQFF,TGTGCCAGCAGTGGGACTAGCGGGGAAAGTAATGAGCAGTTCTTC,TRBJ2-1,NA,TRBD2,TRBV2
CASSFGEYYEQYF,TGCGCCAGCAGCTTTGGCGAATACTACGAGCAGTACTTC,TRBJ2-7,few,NA,TRBV5-1
CASSTTQGFGGYEQFF,TGCGCCAGCAGCACGACCCAGGGCTTCGGGGGGTATGAGCAGTTCTTC,TRBJ2-1,few,TRBD2,TRBV5-1
CAISDISGANVLTF,TGTGCCATCAGTGACATCTCTGGGGCCAACGTCCTGACTTTC,TRBJ2-6,many,NA,TRBV10-3
CSASPGLRQETQYF,TGTAGTGCTTCTCCGGGACTACGCCAAGAGACCCAGTACTTC,TRBJ2-5,NA,TRBD2,TRBV20-1
CASSPTGVGANVLTF,TGTGCCAGCAGCCCTACAGGGGTTGGGGCCAACGTCCTGACTTTC,TRBJ2-6,many,TRBD1,TRBV6-6
CASSRRQQNTGELFF,TGTGCCAGCAGCCGAAGGCAGCAGAACACCGGGGAGCTGTTTTTT,TRBJ2-2,few,NA,TRBV6-5
CASSHPRDRANYGYTF,TGTGCCAGCAGTCACCCCCGGGACAGAGCTAACTATGGCTACACCTTC,TRBJ1-2,NA,TRBD1,TRBV6-2/TRBV6-3
CATSDWGQEDGYTF,TGTGCCACCAGTGATTGGGGACAAGAGGATGGCTACACCTTC,TRBJ1-2,NA,NA,TRBV24-1
CAISDRLAGAQYQETQYF,TGTGCCATCAGTGATAGACTAGCGGGGGCCCAGTACCAAGAGACCCAGTACTTC,TRBJ2-5,NA,TRBD2,TRBV10-3
CASSPTQDSYEQYF,TGTGCCAGCTCACCTACACAGGACTCCTACGAGCAGTACTTC,TRBJ2-7,once,NA,TRBV18
CAISESHGPGSESSYNSPLHF,TGTGCCATCAGTGAGTCACACGGGCCAGGGTCGGAAAGCTCCTATAATTCACCCCTCCACTTT,TRBJ1-6,few,NA,TRBV10-3
CASSQDGISVEQFF,TGCGCCAGCAGCCAAGATGGGATATCAGTTGAGCAGTTCTTC,TRBJ2-1,NA,NA,TRBV4-3
CASSAYRDSHEQYF,TGTGCCAGCAGCGCCTACAGGGATTCCCACGAGCAGTACTTC,TRBJ2-7,once,NA,TRBV6-5
CSARQGIQPQHF,TGCAGTGCCAGACAGGGTATTCAGCCCCAGCATTTT,TRBJ1-5,few,TRBD1,TRBV20-1
CTSSNVNYGYTF,TGTACCAGCAGTAACGTTAACTATGGCTACACCTTC,TRBJ1-2,NA,NA,TRBV6-2/TRBV6-3
CASSQALWGAYNEQFF,TGTGCCAGCAGTCAGGCCTTGTGGGGGGCATACAATGAGCAGTTCTTC,TRBJ2-1,NA,NA,TRBV12-3/TRBV12-4
CASSSAHRDRYNEQFF,TGTGCCAGCAGCTCCGCCCACCGGGACAGGTACAATGAGCAGTTCTTC,TRBJ2-1,NA,TRBD1,TRBV9
CASSSGMIYEQYF,TGTGCCAGCAGTTCGGGCATGATCTACGAGCAGTACTTC,TRBJ2-7,NA,NA,TRBV28
CSARDLALFYDEQFF,TGCAGTGCTAGAGATCTAGCTTTATTCTACGATGAGCAGTTCTTC,TRBJ2-1,few,NA,TRBV20-1
CASSLDLVNTQYF,TGTGCCAGCAGCTTAGACCTGGTTAATACGCAGTATTTT,TRBJ2-3,NA,NA,TRBV7-2
CASSFGPGWGNTEAFF,NA,TRBJ1-1,few,NA,TRBV27
CASSQDRGVLETQYF,TGCGCCAGCAGCCAAGACAGGGGAGTTCTGGAGACCCAGTACTTC,TRBJ2-5,NA,NA,TRBV4-3
CASSSPGSNSPLHF,TGTGCCAGCAGCTCCCCAGGGAGTAATTCACCCCTCCACTTT,TRBJ1-6,NA,NA,TRBV5-6
CASSPGRSSNVLTF,TGTGCCAGCAGCCCCGGACGCTCGTCCAACGTCCTGACTTTC,TRBJ2-6,few,NA,TRBV7-2
CASSQDRGPSYGYTF,TGCGCCAGCAGCCAAGACAGGGGGCCTTCCTATGGCTACACCTTC,TRBJ1-2,few,TRBD1,TRBV4-3
CATSRDPTYQETQYF,TGTGCCACCAGCAGAGATCCGACGTACCAAGAGACCCAGTACTTC,TRBJ2-5,few,NA,TRBV15
CATSREGEGYEQYF,TGTGCCACCAGCAGAGAAGGGGAAGGGTACGAGCAGTACTTC,TRBJ2-7,NA,NA,TRBV15
CASSSHRVANTEAFF,TGTGCCAGCAGCTCCCACAGGGTTGCCAACACTGAAGCTTTCTTT,TRBJ1-1,few,NA,TRBV7-9
CASSSPGRLETQYF,TGTGCCAGCAGCTCCCCAGGAAGGTTGGAGACCCAGTACTTC,TRBJ2-5,few,NA,TRBV7-2
CSAWWGNHNEQYF,TGCAGTGCATGGTGGGGAAACCATAACGAGCAGTACTTC,TRBJ2-7,few,NA,TRBV20-1
CASSYRGNTGELFF,TGTGCCAGCAGTTATAGGGGAAACACCGGGGAGCTGTTTTTT,TRBJ2-2,few,NA,TRBV12-3/TRBV12-4